The entry that follows covers one TCR beta chain sequence. The data belong to a study of technical replicates of blood from a handful of donors. The assay was immunoSEQ multiplex PCR, and TCRdb's table has in-frame clones only and misses some. The profile shows approximately 60,000 clones, about 86% of them singletons. Germline CDR1 is SGHDT and CDR2 is YYEEEE. This CDR3 region has 14 residues. V lost 5 bases to trimming and J lost 2 bases, with 10 bases between them. Specimen: PBMCs. V gene TRBV5-6 combines with J gene TRBJ2-2; TRBD2 might be the D (5 bases). The receptor was derived from a human donor in good health. Some clones in this sample may be carry-over from other donors' samples. The CDR3 region has the DNA TGTGCCAGCAGGCGGGTACGAAACACCGGGGAGCTGTTTTTT. Translated: CASRRVRNTGELFF. Complete variable domain (other parts from reference TRBV5-6 and TRBJ2-2): DAGVTQSPTHLIKTRGQQVTLRCSPKSGHDTVSWYQQALGQGPQFIFQYYEEEERQRGNFPDRFSGHQFPNYSSELNVNALLLGDSALYLCASRRVRNTGELFFGEGSRLTVL.